This T cell receptor beta chain was identified during a study of cytomegalovirus exposure and HLA in healthy donors. In the study overall: An earlier analysis found fewer than 140 million unique TCR beta sequences from about 190 million T cells. Study-level findings and limits: Reported results showed that the classifier diagnosed cytomegalovirus status with high specificity and sensitivity. Generally TCR sequences proved uncommon, though certain public TCRs appeared in numerous donors.

It was with 60 Vbeta and 13 Jbeta primers that the PCR ran. The data were produced by immunoSEQ multiplex PCR, yet TCRdb's version contains in-frame clones alone and is incomplete. The profile shows about 77,000 clones, around three quarters of them singletons. The CDR3 runs 15 residues. Unmatched junction bases numbered 5, after V lost 6 bases and J lost 4 bases. The germline CDR1 and CDR2 sequences are SGHTA and FQGTGA. In regard to this clone: As yet, its antigen is unknown.

The origin of this receptor is a man aged 35-49 years in good health and CMV-seronegative. Source material: PBMCs. This sequence joins TRBV7-3 and TRBJ2-1; 11 nucleotides line up with TRBD2. Written as DNA, the CDR3 is TGTGCCAGCAGGACCGGGACTAGCGGTTACAATGAGCAGTTCTTC. This codes for CASRTGTSGYNEQFF.